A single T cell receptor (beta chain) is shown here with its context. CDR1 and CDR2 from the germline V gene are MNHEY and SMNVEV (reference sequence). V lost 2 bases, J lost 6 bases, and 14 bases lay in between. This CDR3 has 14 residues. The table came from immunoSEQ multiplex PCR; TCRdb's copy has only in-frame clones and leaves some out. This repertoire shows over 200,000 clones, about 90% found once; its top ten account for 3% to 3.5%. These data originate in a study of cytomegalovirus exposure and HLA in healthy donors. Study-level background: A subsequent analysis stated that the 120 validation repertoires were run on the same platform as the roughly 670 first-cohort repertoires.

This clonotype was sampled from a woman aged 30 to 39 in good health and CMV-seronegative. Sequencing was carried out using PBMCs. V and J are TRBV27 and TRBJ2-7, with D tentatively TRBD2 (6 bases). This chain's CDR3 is CASSLVSGAREQYF. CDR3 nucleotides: TGTGCCAGCAGTTTAGTATCGGGAGCTCGCGAGCAGTACTTC.